The 6 T cell receptor beta chains listed next were all sequenced from one sample in a study of CD8+ T cells in alopecia areata. Isolated RNA was reverse transcribed into cDNA used as the sequencing template. TCRdb's table, derived via immunoSEQ multiplex PCR, lists solely in-frame clones and lacks some. The sample presents about 110,000 clones, none singletons. Input material: lesional skin. These receptors were obtained from a C3H/HeJ mouse with alopecia areata. The strain's MHC type: H2-k.

Concerning this clone: At residue 12, the TCRdb amino acid sequence and the translated nucleotide sequence differ, so the protein here is the DNA translation. The listed genes are named as in mouse. The CDR3 bases that were read are TGTGCCAGCACCCTGACATTTTCCTATAATTCGCCC. This codes for CASTLTFSYNSP. In full, the CDR3 reads CASTLTFSYNSPLYF. The chain joins TRBV19 to TRBJ1-6; no clear D. The sequence runs out 3 residues before the end of the CDR3; the remainder is reconstructed from the germline J gene. TRBJ1-6 qualifies as an ORF whose function is uncertain. This CDR3 is 15 amino acids long. The V end was cut by 6 bases, the J end by 0 bases, with 10 bases between. Per the germline V gene, CDR1 is FNHDT and CDR2 is SITEND (reference sequence).

This clone has just a few counts. Genes and germline come from the mouse. The read finishes 4 residues shy of the CDR3 end, and the germline J gene is used to complete it. The rearrangement links TRBV29 to TRBJ2-1, with a weak D call TRBD2 (6 bases). CDR1 and CDR2 from the germline V gene are MSHET and SYDVDS. Trimming shortened V by 7 bases and J by 0 bases, and 10 bases separated the two germline ends. The CDR3 loop spans 14 amino acids. The CDR3 region is CASIPGLNYAEQFF. The sequenced part of the CDR3 DNA is TGTGCTAGCATCCCGGGACTTAACTATGCT. Combining the CDR3 with reference TRBV29 and TRBJ2-1 gives the whole variable domain DMKVTQMPRYLIKRMGENVLLECGQDMSHETMYWYRQDPGLGLQLIYISYDVDSNSEGDIPKGYRVSRKKREHFSLILDSAKTNQTSVYFCASIPGLNYAEQFFGPGTRLTVL.

In this sample, this clone turned up a few times. Gene names denote mouse genes. From the germline J gene comes the end of the CDR3, since the read stops 4 residues before it. The V call is TRBV19, the J call TRBJ2-3, with a tentative D call TRBD2 (5 bases). The CDR3 contains 14 residues. Trimming pared 5 bases from V and 0 bases from J, leaving 10 bases between. Per the germline V gene, CDR1 is FNHDT and CDR2 is SITEND (reference sequence). The CDR3 is CASSNWTSAETLYF. The CDR3 bases that were read are TGTGCCAGCAGCAACTGGACTAGTGCAGAA.

Turning to this clone: Mouse germline and gene names are used. Read coverage stops 4 residues before the CDR3 terminus; the germline J gene supplies the remainder. The chain links TRBV13-2 to TRBJ1-1; 7 bases map to TRBD1. The CDR3 runs 14 residues. The germline gives CDR1 NNHNN, CDR2 SYGAGS (reference sequence). The trim removed 3 bases at V and 1 base at J, leaving 3 bases unmatched. The sequenced part of the CDR3 DNA is TGTGCCAGCGGTGCCGGGACAGAAAACACA. Encoded protein: CASGAGTENT. The whole CDR3 sequence reads CASGAGTENTEVFF.

This clone was seen a handful of times. Germline and genes here are mouse. The missing CDR3 end, 4 residues past where the read stops, is filled in from the germline J gene. V and J are TRBV13-3 and TRBJ2-7; 10 nucleotides match TRBD2. The CDR3 loop spans 15 amino acids. Germline V gene data show CDR1 as NNHDY and CDR2 as SYVADS. CDR3 region: CASSGTGGGGYEQYF. The covered CDR3 bases are TGTGCCAGCAGTGGGACTGGGGGAGGGGGTTAT.

To note about this clone: Genes here carry mouse names. The CDR3 end lies 4 residues beyond the end of the read and is filled in from the germline J gene. The chain is built from TRBV16 and TRBJ2-1; 7 nucleotides match TRBD2. This CDR3 region has 13 residues. In germline, CDR1 is SGHSA, CDR2 FRNQAP. The CDR3 protein is CASSSGGEAEQFF. The DNA read from the CDR3 is TGTGCAAGCAGCTCGGGGGGGGAGGCT.